These 10 T cell receptor beta chains share one sample of origin, sequenced in a study of blood T cell repertoires in COVID-19. Assay: immunoSEQ multiplex PCR; the TCRdb copy retains only in-frame clones and omits some. Of tens of thousands of clones in the sample, around 83% were seen once. Material: peripheral blood. These receptors were taken from a young man with COVID-19, enrolled during active disease.

The V gene is TRBV7-8, the J gene TRBJ1-2; the D gene is possibly TRBD1 (5 bases). Trimming removed 0 bases from V and 2 bases from J, with 10 bases in between. This CDR3 has 15 amino acids. The germline gives CDR1 SGHVS, CDR2 FQNEAQ. The chain's CDR3 is CASSLARDRNYGYTF. CDR3 sequence (DNA): TGTGCCAGCAGCTTAGCGCGAGACAGAAACTATGGCTACACCTTC.

The J gene is TRBJ2-1, the V gene TRBV4-3, with 8 bases lining up with TRBD2. The CDR3 has 17 residues. Germline V CDR1 and CDR2: LGHNA, YSLEER. V trimming: 4 bases; J trimming: 4 bases; junction bases outside the gene matches: 12. CDR3 in DNA: TGCGCCAGCAGCCCCAGTGGAGACCTAGCGGGTTACAATGAGCAGTTCTTC. It encodes CASSPSGDLAGYNEQFF.

The V and J genes are TRBV9 and TRBJ2-3, with a tentative D call TRBD2 (6 bases). This CDR3 comprises 16 residues. Between the trimmed V and J ends, which lost 0 bases and 2 bases, there was a span of 13 bases. In germline, CDR1 is SGDLS, CDR2 YYNGEE. CDR3 sequence: CASSVGGASFTDTQYF. The CDR3 bases are TGTGCCAGCAGCGTAGGCGGGGCCTCCTTCACAGATACGCAGTATTTT.

The chain links TRBV28 to TRBJ2-1; 9 bases agree with TRBD2. The CDR3 runs 16 residues. J gave up 2 bases and V 4 bases, and 6 bases lay outside the gene matches. Germline V CDR1 and CDR2: MDHEN, SYDVKM. For the CDR3, the DNA is TGTGCCAGCAGTTCCCTAGCGGGACCAGCCTACAATGAGCAGTTCTTC. Its translation: CASSSLAGPAYNEQFF.

This clone was observed a handful of times. The chain has TRBV11-2 and TRBJ2-7, with 9 bases lining up with TRBD1. After removal of 5 bases from V and 3 bases from J, the junction contained 5 bases not matched to a gene. Per the germline V gene, CDR1 is SGHAT and CDR2 is FQNNGV. The CDR3 loop spans 14 amino acids. The CDR3 nucleotides read TGTGCCAGCAGCAAAGGGACAGGGTACTACGAGCAGTACTTC. Translating it yields CASSKGTGYYEQYF.

As DNA, the CDR3 is TGCGCCAGCAGCTTGGATCCCACGGTGAAGTATGAAGCTTTCTTT. Translation gives CASSLDPTVKYEAFF. The V call is TRBV5-1, the J call TRBJ1-1; no definite D call. The CDR3 totals 15 residues. V gave up 0 bases and J gave up 7 bases, with 16 bases separating them. The germline gives CDR1 SGHRS, CDR2 YFSETQ.

This rearrangement joins TRBV19 to TRBJ1-2; D not certain. V was clipped by 1 base and J by 1 base, with 7 bases between them. Germline-derived CDR1 and CDR2 are LNHDA and SQIVND (reference sequence). This CDR3 spans 14 amino acids. The CDR3 spells CASSIGNSNYGYTF. The CDR3, as DNA: TGTGCCAGTAGTATAGGGAACAGTAACTATGGCTACACCTTC.

The chain combines TRBV6-5 with TRBJ1-4, with 7 bases that match TRBD1. CDR3 length equals 14 residues. Germline trimming cut 9 bases from V and 11 bases from J; bases unmatched to any gene: 15. CDR1 and CDR2 from the germline V gene are MNHEY and SVGAGI. The CDR3 DNA sequence: TGTGCCAGTAAGGGAGCGACAGGGAAGGAGAAACTGTTTTTT. Amino acids: CASKGATGKEKLFF.

V and J are TRBV13 and TRBJ2-7, with D possibly TRBD1 on 5 matching bases. This CDR3 region has 15 residues. V was cut by 5 bases and J by 1 base, with 15 bases left in between. The germline V gene has CDR1 PRHDT and CDR2 FYEKMQ (reference sequence). The CDR3 sequence is CASSRPGLGSYEQYF. DNA of the CDR3: TGTGCCAGCAGCCGACCAGGGTTGGGATCCTACGAGCAGTACTTC. Full variable domain (rest looked up from reference TRBV13 and TRBJ2-7): AAGVIQSPRHLIKEKRETATLKCYPIPRHDTVYWYQQGPGQDPQFLISFYEKMQSDKGSIPDRFSAQQFSDYHSELNMSSLELGDSALYFCASSRPGLGSYEQYFGPGTRLTVT.

The chain combines TRBV5-4 with TRBJ2-7; 7 nucleotides align to TRBD1. CDR1 and CDR2 from the germline V gene are SGHNT and YYREEE (reference sequence). V shed 1 base, J shed 5 bases, and the junction held 18 bases outside the gene matches. The CDR3 has 18 amino acids. CDR3 in amino acids: CASSLFGRDTGAGHEQYF. CDR3 DNA sequence: TGTGCCAGCAGCTTGTTTGGCCGCGATACAGGGGCAGGTCACGAGCAGTACTTC.